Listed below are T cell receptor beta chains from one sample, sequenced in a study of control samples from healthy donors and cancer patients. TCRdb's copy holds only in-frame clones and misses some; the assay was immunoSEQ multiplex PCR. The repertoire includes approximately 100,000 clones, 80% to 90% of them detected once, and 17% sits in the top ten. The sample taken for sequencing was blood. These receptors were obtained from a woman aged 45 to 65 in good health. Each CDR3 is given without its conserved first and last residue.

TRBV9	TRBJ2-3	ASSAGGTQY
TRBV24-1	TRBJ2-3	ATSDPSTSGRTDTQY
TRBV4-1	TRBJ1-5	ASSHNPGLFNQPQH
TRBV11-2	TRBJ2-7	ASIDSGRVAGSYEQY
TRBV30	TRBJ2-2	AWRKGRDGELF
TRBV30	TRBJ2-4	AWSDIGTINIQY
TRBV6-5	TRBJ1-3	ASRDSSGNTIY
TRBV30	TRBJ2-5	AWRDPPERQETQY
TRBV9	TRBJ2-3	ASSSLSGIPREDTQY
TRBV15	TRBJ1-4	ATSSLISAANEKLF
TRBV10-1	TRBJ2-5	ASSETGQAQY
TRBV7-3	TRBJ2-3	ASSLLPGGGTDTQY
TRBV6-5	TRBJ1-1	ASSRWSRGNTEAF
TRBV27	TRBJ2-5	ASSSRVYGDTQETQY
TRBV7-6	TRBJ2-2	ASSQTGTGGGGELF
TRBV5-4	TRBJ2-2	ASSLALKNTGELF
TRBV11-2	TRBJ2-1	ASSSTTWGVEQF
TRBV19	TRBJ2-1	PSRGLAGGYNEQF
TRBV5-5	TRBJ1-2	ASRANYSRYGYT
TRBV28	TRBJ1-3	ATSKGGARGNTIY
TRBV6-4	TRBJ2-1	ASLDREGGEQF
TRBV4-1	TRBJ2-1	ASSQAHSTGGHNEQF
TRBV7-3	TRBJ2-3	ASGRERTDTQY
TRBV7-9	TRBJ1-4	ASSLRTGVEKLF
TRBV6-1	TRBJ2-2	ASSAYPESRGLGELF
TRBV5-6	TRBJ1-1	ASSPMGRGAFTEAF
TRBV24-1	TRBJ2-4	ATSDSGRAKNIQY
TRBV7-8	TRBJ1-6	ASSFPGQGGPLH
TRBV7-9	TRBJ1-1	ASSLPLEGLTEAF